This TCR beta chain was retrieved from a study of OX40 agonist ivuxolimab in advanced cancers. Regarding the complete study: Ivuxolimab, which targeted the costimulatory receptor OX40 (CD134), was an agonistic, fully human IgG2 monoclonal antibody. Intravenous ivuxolimab was administered to patients every 2 weeks at six dose levels: 0.01, 0.1, 0.3, 1.5, 3 and 10 mg/kg. Of the approximately 54 dose-escalation patients, hepatocellular carcinoma was present in around 20, melanoma in around 15, renal cell carcinoma in 9 and head and neck cancer in 9. The dose-escalation cohort was over 70% male with a mean age of about 65 years, ranging from about 23 to 85. Prior anti-PD-1, anti-PD-L1 or anti-CTLA-4 therapy was permitted, and approximately 42% of dose-escalation patients had received checkpoint inhibitors. Partial responses occurred in three dose-escalation patients, of whom one had hepatocellular carcinoma and two had cutaneous melanoma. Peripheral TCRbeta sequencing was intended to test whether TCR sequence diversity was altered and clonal T-cell expansion was caused by ivuxolimab. The monotherapy dose-escalation portion (N of about 47 patients) of the phase I ivuxolimab trial is reported in the paper.

The trial excluded patients who had a history of autoimmune disease or were on systemic immunosuppression. Peripheral blood for TCR sequencing was drawn from every dose cohort at baseline, at cycle 4 day 1 and at cycle 7 day 1. Samples were obtained from an open-label, multicenter, first-in-human phase I dose-escalation trial of ivuxolimab. Adults with locally advanced or metastatic head and neck squamous cell, hepatocellular, melanoma or renal cell carcinoma were enrolled in the trial. Before TCR sequencing, CD4+ T cells and CD8+ T cells from peripheral blood were sorted into separate populations. Study-level results and caveats: Low levels of normalized T-cell clonal expansion were also seen in some patients who did not respond. Partial responders in the 0.1-3.0 mg/kg groups had among the lowest normalized peripheral clonal expansion, especially among CD8+ T cells. Antigen specificity was not determined for the clonally expanded peripheral T cells. At doses of 0.1 to 3.0 mg/kg, clonal expansion of both CD4+ and CD8+ blood T cells was observed from baseline to week 6. On average, CD8+ T cells showed more expanded clones than CD4+ T cells after ivuxolimab.

Note on this clone: Its antigen is unknown. Base qualities are not recorded, but no much larger clone differs from it by a single base.

Genomic DNA was extracted from sorted cells for sequencing of the TCRbeta CDR3 region. TCRbeta CDR3 regions were sequenced using the immunoSEQ Assay. TCRdb re-hosts the immuneACCESS table, in-frame sequences only. Its copies lack some clones; in the studies checked, an unresolved V gene accounts for under half of them, and the cause for the rest is not known. Within this sample are about 100,000 clones, with 85% to 95% of them counted one time only. Roughly 2.8% of the sample rests with the top ten. CDR1 SGHNT and CDR2 YYREEE were looked up in the germline V gene (reference sequence). From cysteine to phenylalanine, the CDR3 is 16 amino acids long. The entry retains the CDR3 DNA only, 48 bases that are in frame from base 1. V trim: 5 bases; J trim: 4 bases; unmatched bases: 8.

The receptor was isolated from an adult with an advanced solid tumor such as melanoma, head and neck, liver or kidney cancer. This chain is built from TRBV5-4 and TRBJ2-1; 11 of the junction bases match TRBD2. The source material was CD4+ or CD8+ T cells sorted from blood, sampled in a trial of the OX40 agonist ivuxolimab. DNA sequence: TGTGCCAGCAGTTCTCCGGGACTAGCGGTGTACAATGAGCAGTTCTTC. Its amino acids are CASSSPGLAVYNEQFF.